These 15 T cell receptor beta chains were sequenced from one sample in a study of cytomegalovirus exposure and HLA in healthy donors. This PCR relied on a set of 60 Vbeta primers and 13 Jbeta primers. TCRdb keeps only in-frame clones here, not all; method: immunoSEQ multiplex PCR. This sample has under 130,000 clones, with roughly 78% found just once. The material sequenced was PBMCs. Receptor source: a woman between 40 and 55 years old in good health and CMV-seronegative.

This clone turned up a few times. V usage is TRBV5-8 and J usage is TRBJ1-1, with D perhaps matching TRBD1 (6 bases). V was shortened by 1 base and J by 9 bases, with 13 bases between the two germline ends. Looked up from germline, CDR1 is SGHTS and CDR2 is YDEGEE. The CDR3 is made up of 13 amino acids. This CDR3 reads CASSLRLDRKAFF. The CDR3 bases are TGTGCCAGCAGCTTGCGTTTGGACAGAAAAGCTTTCTTT.

This clone was detected a few times. The J gene is TRBJ2-7, the V gene TRBV30; 7 positions agree with TRBD2. V was pared by 7 bases and J by 4 bases, with 10 bases of the junction left unmatched. The germline CDR1 and CDR2 sequences are GTSNPN and SVGIG (reference sequence). There are 13 residues in the CDR3. This CDR3 is CASSRLADYEQYF. The CDR3 DNA reads as TGTGCCTCCTCCCGGCTAGCGGATTACGAGCAGTACTTC. Together with reference TRBV30 and TRBJ2-7, the CDR3 gives the full variable domain: SQTIHQWPATLVQPVGSPLSLECTVEGTSNPNLYWYRQAAGRGLQLLFYSVGIGQISSEVPQNLSASRPQDRQFILSSKKLLLSDSGFYLCASSRLADYEQYFGPGTRLTVT.

This clone has just one count. The rearrangement links TRBV12-1 to TRBJ2-5; the table's D call, TRBD2, was not checked against the DNA. TRBV12-1 is marked as a pseudogene. This CDR3 comprises 17 residues. In DNA, the CDR3 is TGTGCCAGCAGCTTTTACTCCTGGTGCCGGGGTCGAGAGACCCAGTACTTC. Translating gives CASSFYSWCRGRETQYF.

This chain connects TRBV6-4 to TRBJ2-1, with 12 positions matching TRBD2. Trimming cost V 0 bases and J 7 bases; bases outside gene matches: 1. The CDR3 extends over 15 amino acids. Germline V lookup: CDR1 MRHNA, CDR2 SNTAGT. Here the CDR3 reads CASSDSTSGRNEQFF. The CDR3 nucleotides read TGTGCCAGCAGTGACTCGACTAGCGGGAGAAATGAGCAGTTCTTC.

This chain joins TRBV4-3 and TRBJ1-2, with D possibly being TRBD1 (6 bases). In germline, CDR1 is LGHNA, CDR2 YSLEER. The CDR3 length is 15 residues. With 1 base removed from V and 4 bases from J, the gap between germline ends came to 13 bases. The CDR3 loop reads CASSQGRQDFYGYTF. Here the CDR3 DNA reads TGCGCCAGCAGCCAAGGAAGACAGGATTTCTATGGCTACACCTTC.

Only one count was recorded for this clone. The J gene is TRBJ2-5, the V gene TRBV7-9; 7 bases are a match to TRBD1. Per germline, CDR1 SEHNR and CDR2 FQNEAQ (reference sequence). The CDR3 has 14 residues. Losses at the gene ends were 1 base for V and 6 bases for J; bases not matched to a gene: 5. As DNA, the CDR3 is TGTGCCAGCAGCTTAGATTACAGGGGAAAGACCCAGTACTTC. It specifies CASSLDYRGKTQYF.

V usage is TRBV4-3 and J usage is TRBJ2-7; TRBD1 agrees at 7 bases. Trimming cost V 4 bases and J 3 bases; bases outside gene matches: 3. The CDR3 has 13 residues. The germline V gene encodes CDR1 LGHNA and CDR2 YSLEER. This CDR3 is CASSLDRDYEQYF. The CDR3 nucleotides read TGCGCCAGCAGCCTAGACAGGGACTACGAGCAGTACTTC.

CDR3 sequence (DNA): TGTGCCAGCAGCTTTGGACTAGCGGGAGGTGAGCAGTTCTTC. Its translation is CASSFGLAGGEQFF. The V and J genes are TRBV11-2 and TRBJ2-1; the match to TRBD2 covers 14 bases. The CDR3 length is 14 residues. The germline V gene has CDR1 SGHAT and CDR2 FQNNGV. V was pared by 3 bases and J by 9 bases, with 1 base of the junction left unmatched.

The rearrangement joins TRBV5-1 to TRBJ1-1; 7 bases line up with TRBD1. The CDR3 is made up of 14 amino acids. V lost 4 bases, J lost 1 base, and 4 bases stayed unmatched. In germline, CDR1 is SGHRS, CDR2 YFSETQ. The CDR3 loop reads CASSPGTANTEAFF. In nucleotides, the CDR3 is TGCGCCAGCAGCCCCGGGACAGCGAACACTGAAGCTTTCTTT. Based on the CDR3 plus reference TRBV5-1 and TRBJ1-1, the full variable domain is KAGVTQTPRYLIKTRGQQVTLSCSPISGHRSVSWYQQTPGQGLQFLFEYFSETQRNKGNFPGRFSGRQFSNSRSEMNVSTLELGDSALYLCASSPGTANTEAFFGQGTRLTVV.

V gene TRBV2 combines with J gene TRBJ2-3; 10 bases agree with TRBD2. This CDR3 region has 15 residues. The V gene end was trimmed by 7 bases and the J gene end by 3 bases; junction bases not matched to a gene: 7. The germline gives CDR1 SNHLY, CDR2 FYNNEI. This chain's CDR3 is CASTGSGGVTDTQYF. DNA for the CDR3: TGTGCCAGCACGGGGAGCGGGGGGGTAACAGATACGCAGTATTTT.

This chain links TRBV7-8 with TRBJ1-1; D might be TRBD1 (6 bases). Germline V gene lookup returns CDR1 SGHVS and CDR2 FQNEAQ. This CDR3 spans 16 amino acids. Trimming cost V 5 bases and J 0 bases, with 16 bases left between them. The CDR3 is CASSGRDKGLNTEAFF. CDR3 nucleotide sequence: TGTGCCAGCAGCGGACGGGACAAGGGATTGAACACTGAAGCTTTCTTT.

This chain connects TRBV19 to TRBJ1-2; unclear D gene. CDR1 is LNHDA, CDR2 SQIVND, per germline (reference sequence). V lost 8 bases, J lost 4 bases, and 14 bases lay in between. The CDR3 sequence is 13 residues long. The CDR3 protein is CASSQTDPYGYTF. The CDR3 bases are TGTGCCAGTTCACAGACGGATCCCTATGGCTACACCTTC.

The chain is built from TRBV6-5 and TRBJ1-1; no definite D call. Germline-derived CDR1 and CDR2 are MNHEY and SVGAGI. The CDR3 is 13 amino acids. The ends were cut back, 2 bases at V and 0 bases at J, with 4 bases in the middle. CDR3 in amino acids: CASSYDMNTEAFF. CDR3 nucleotide sequence: TGTGCCAGCAGTTACGACATGAACACTGAAGCTTTCTTT.

The chain employs TRBV21-1 and TRBJ1-5; TRBD1 is the table's D call and was not checked against the DNA. TRBV21-1 is termed a pseudogene. The CDR3 extends over 19 amino acids. CDR3 nucleotide sequence: TGTGCCAGCAGCTTGCGGACAGGGGACTCCCAGACGAGGAATCAGCCCCAGCATTTT. As protein: CASSLRTGDSQTRNQPQHF.

The rearrangement joins TRBV30 to TRBJ2-7; 7 nucleotides match TRBD1. CDR3 size: 14 residues. Germline lookup yields CDR1 GTSNPN and CDR2 SVGIG (reference sequence). Germline trimming cut 0 bases from V and 8 bases from J; bases unmatched to any gene: 10. The CDR3 sequence: CAWSVTGTAFKQYF. CDR3 coding DNA: TGTGCCTGGAGTGTCACCGGGACAGCCTTTAAGCAGTACTTC.